Below, 14 T cell receptor beta chains from the same sample are listed, as sequenced in a study of cytomegalovirus exposure and HLA in healthy donors. Researchers ran the PCR with 60 Vbeta and 13 Jbeta primers. Repertoires were generated with immunoSEQ multiplex PCR, while TCRdb's copy carries only in-frame clones and drops some. The sample yields 150,000 to 200,000 clones, 80% to 85% seen once. The specimen was PBMCs. Receptor source: a young woman in good health and CMV-seropositive.

The V gene is TRBV11-2, the J gene TRBJ2-2; D ambiguous. V dropped 5 bases and J dropped 4 bases, with 8 bases sitting between them. CDR1 is SGHAT, CDR2 FQNNGV, per germline. The CDR3 extends over 13 amino acids. The CDR3 region is CASSRILTGELFF. CDR3 DNA sequence: TGTGCCAGCAGCCGTATCCTCACCGGGGAGCTGTTTTTT.

V usage is TRBV11-3 and J usage is TRBJ1-1, with TRBD1 matching over 9 bases. Per the germline V gene, CDR1 is SGHNT and CDR2 is YENEEA. The CDR3 has 14 residues. V lost 4 bases and J lost 2; bases outside the gene matches: 2. DNA for the CDR3: TGTGCCAGCAGCTCGACAGGGGGTAACACTGAAGCTTTCTTT. Translation: CASSSTGGNTEAFF.

This clone was detected only a few times. This chain connects TRBV6-1 to TRBJ2-1; the match to TRBD2 covers 11 bases. The CDR3 extends over 15 amino acids. V lost 4 bases and J lost 5; bases outside the gene matches: 4. The V gene's germline CDR1 is MNHNS and CDR2 SASEGT. CDR3 bases: TGTGCCAGCAGTGCCAAGACTAGCGGGGACAATGAGCAGTTCTTC. Its translation: CASSAKTSGDNEQFF.

The chain carries TRBV4-1 and TRBJ2-3; maybe TRBD1 (5 bases). CDR3 length: 16 amino acids. Trimming shortened V by 1 base and J by 5 bases, and 16 bases separated the two germline ends. Germline V gene data show CDR1 as MGHRA and CDR2 as YSYEKL. CDR3 sequence: CASSQGQGGSEDTQYF. CDR3 DNA: TGCGCCAGCAGCCAAGGGCAGGGTGGAAGTGAAGATACGCAGTATTTT.

The chain carries TRBV27 and TRBJ1-2; unclear D gene. V lost 2 bases and J 4 bases, leaving 8 bases between the germline ends. CDR3 size: 13 residues. The germline V gene encodes CDR1 MNHEY and CDR2 SMNVEV (reference sequence). CDR3 in amino acids: CASSLGEAYGYTF. DNA for the CDR3: TGTGCCAGCAGTTTAGGGGAGGCCTATGGCTACACCTTC.

The V and J genes are TRBV7-9 and TRBJ1-1; no firm D call. This CDR3 comprises 15 residues. CDR1 is SEHNR and CDR2 is FQNEAQ in the germline V gene (reference sequence). V lost 1 base and J lost 0, with 9 bases in between. The DNA of the CDR3 is TGTGCCAGCAGCTTAGAAGAGGGTTTGAACACTGAAGCTTTCTTT. It translates to CASSLEEGLNTEAFF.

This clone was detected only a few times. V gene TRBV5-4 combines with J gene TRBJ1-6; 9 bases line up with TRBD1. Germline-derived CDR1 and CDR2 are SGHNT and YYREEE (reference sequence). The length of the CDR3 is 15 residues. The trim removed 4 bases at V and 7 bases at J, leaving 6 bases unmatched. The CDR3: CASSDGQGSNSPLHF. CDR3 coding DNA: TGTGCCAGCAGCGATGGACAGGGGTCAAATTCACCCCTCCACTTT.

The chain joins TRBV7-2 to TRBJ2-2, with D possibly being TRBD2 (5 bases). Between the trimmed V and J ends, which lost 5 bases and 5 bases, there was a span of 6 bases. Germline CDR1 is SGHTA and CDR2 is FQGNSA. The CDR3 is 12 residues long. In nucleotides, the CDR3 is TGTGCCAGCAGCACGGGGACCGGGGAGCTGTTTTTT. Its protein product is CASSTGTGELFF.

The chain is built from TRBV7-2 and TRBJ1-2, with D uncertain. The CDR3 length is 14 residues. The germline CDR1 and CDR2 sequences are SGHTA and FQGNSA. The V end lost 1 base, the J end lost 5 bases, and 11 bases lay between the germline ends. Written as DNA, the CDR3 is TGTGCCAGCAGCTTAGAGTGGGCTGTTTATGGCTACACCTTC. Translating it yields CASSLEWAVYGYTF.

The sample holds a few counts of this clone. Here the CDR3 reads CASSQERNYGYTF. The CDR3 bases are TGTGCCAGCAGCCAAGAGCGTAACTATGGCTACACCTTC. The chain recombines TRBV4-2 with TRBJ1-2; D is unresolved. Germline loops: CDR1 LGHNA, CDR2 YNFKEQ. V gave up 0 bases and J gave up 1 base, with 3 bases separating them. CDR3 length equals 13 residues.

The chain has TRBV6-5 and TRBJ1-5, with D maybe TRBD1 (5 bases). Germline loops: CDR1 MNHEY, CDR2 SVGAGI. This CDR3 has 12 amino acids. Between the trimmed V and J ends, which lost 8 bases and 1 base, there was a span of 6 bases. The CDR3 region has the DNA TGTGCCAGCGCAGGGAGCAATCAGCCCCAGCATTTT. This sequence encodes CASAGSNQPQHF.

In this sample, this clone turned up a few times. The rearrangement joins TRBV19 to TRBJ1-3, with 7 nucleotides matching TRBD1. The CDR3 has 14 amino acids. The trim removed 5 bases at V and 2 bases at J, leaving 3 bases unmatched. CDR1 and CDR2 (germline): LNHDA, SQIVND (reference sequence). The CDR3 loop reads CASSWDRPGNTIYF. As DNA, the CDR3 is TGTGCCAGTAGTTGGGACAGACCTGGAAACACCATATATTTT.

The chain uses TRBV11-3 and TRBJ2-3, with TRBD1 identical over 8 bases. CDR3 length equals 16 residues. Germline V lookup: CDR1 SGHNT, CDR2 YENEEA. V dropped 0 bases and J dropped 4; count of bases not matched to a gene: 6. The DNA for the CDR3 is TGTGCCAGCAGCTTAGAAGGGGACAGGTGGTCAGATACGCAGTATTTT. Protein: CASSLEGDRWSDTQYF.

The chain has TRBV7-2 and TRBJ2-2; TRBD1 might be the D (6 bases). The CDR3 covers 15 residues. V was clipped by 1 base and J by 6 bases, with 12 bases between them. Germline V lookup: CDR1 SGHTA, CDR2 FQGNSA. This CDR3 is CASSLVWTAAGELFF. The CDR3, as DNA: TGTGCCAGCAGCTTAGTTTGGACAGCTGCCGGGGAGCTGTTTTTT.